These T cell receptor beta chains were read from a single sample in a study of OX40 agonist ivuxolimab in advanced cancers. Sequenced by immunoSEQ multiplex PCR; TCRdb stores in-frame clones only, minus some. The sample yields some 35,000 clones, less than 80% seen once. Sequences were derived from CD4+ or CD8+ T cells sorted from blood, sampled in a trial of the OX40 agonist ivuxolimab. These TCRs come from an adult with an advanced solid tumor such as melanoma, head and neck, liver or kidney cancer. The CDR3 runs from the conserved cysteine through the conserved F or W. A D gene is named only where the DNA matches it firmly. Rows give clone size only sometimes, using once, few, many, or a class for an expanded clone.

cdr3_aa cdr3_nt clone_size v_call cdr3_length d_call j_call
CASSLDIVEDSPLHF TGTGCCAGCAGTTTAGACATTGTCGAGGATTCACCCCTCCACTTT - TRBV6-5 15 - TRBJ1-6
CASRDGGGEGYTF TGTGCCAGCAGAGACGGAGGGGGCGAAGGCTACACCTTC - TRBV9 13 TRBD1 TRBJ1-2
CATSSRASTNEKLFF TGTGCCACCAGCAGCAGGGCGTCAACTAATGAAAAACTGTTTTTT - TRBV15 15 - TRBJ1-4
CASSLYSQLETQYF TGCGCCAGCAGCTTGTACAGCCAGCTAGAGACCCAGTACTTC - TRBV5-1 14 - TRBJ2-5
CASNPGSYGYTF TGTGCCAGCAACCCGGGCTCCTATGGCTACACCTTC - TRBV7-9 12 - TRBJ1-2
CAISEGVVRGSAEAFF TGTGCCATCAGTGAGGGTGTCGTTCGGGGTTCTGCTGAAGCTTTCTTT few TRBV10-3 16 - TRBJ1-1
CASSSYSGPNYGYTF TGTGCCAGCAGCTCTTACTCGGGACCCAACTATGGCTACACCTTC - TRBV7-8 15 - TRBJ1-2
CASSEGGQVTTDTQYF TGTGCCAGCAGTGAAGGGGGACAGGTAACCACAGATACGCAGTATTTT - TRBV2 16 TRBD1 TRBJ2-3
CASSYSMDELNSPLHF TGTGCCAGCAGTTACTCGATGGACGAATTAAATTCACCCCTCCACTTT - TRBV6-5 16 - TRBJ1-6
CASSIAGGETQYF TGTGCCAGTAGTATAGCGGGAGGGGAGACCCAGTACTTC - TRBV19 13 TRBD2 TRBJ2-5
CASSFQPGATGELFF TGTGCCAGCAGCTTTCAGCCGGGCGCCACCGGGGAGCTGTTTTTT once TRBV5-5 15 - TRBJ2-2
CAWSVGRAGVTDTQYF TGTGCCTGGAGTGTAGGGCGGGCGGGGGTCACAGATACGCAGTATTTT - TRBV30 16 TRBD2 TRBJ2-3
CASSRGQLRGYTF TGTGCCAGCAGCCGGGGACAGCTACGCGGCTACACCTTC - TRBV6-5 13 TRBD1 TRBJ1-2
CASSFPWSGGRAEAFF TGTGCCAGTAGTTTCCCCTGGTCAGGGGGCCGGGCTGAAGCTTTCTTT - TRBV19 16 TRBD1 TRBJ1-1
CATSRDRQGYSPLHF TGTGCCACCAGCAGAGATCGGCAGGGTTATTCACCCCTCCACTTT - TRBV15 15 - TRBJ1-6
CASAISPSSYEQYF TGTGCTAGCGCCATTTCGCCTAGCTCCTACGAGCAGTACTTC - TRBV12-5 14 - TRBJ2-7
CASSLRGGAYEQYF TGTGCCAGCAGTTTGCGGGGGGGGGCCTACGAGCAGTACTTC few TRBV5-4 14 TRBD2 TRBJ2-7
CASSLYYRGGGGTNQPQHF TGTGCCAGCAGTTTATATTACCGAGGTGGGGGGGGCACCAATCAGCCCCAGCATTTT - TRBV27 19 - TRBJ1-5
CASSQRLFGLAGLEQFF TGTGCCAGCAGCCAACGCCTTTTCGGGCTAGCGGGCCTTGAGCAGTTCTTC once TRBV4-2 17 TRBD2 TRBJ2-1
CASSQVGGNQPQHF TGCGCCAGCAGCCAAGTAGGGGGCAATCAGCCCCAGCATTTT - TRBV4-1 14 - TRBJ1-5
CAWRDGRFSYEQYF TGTGCCTGGAGGGATGGCAGGTTCTCCTACGAGCAGTACTTC once TRBV30 14 - TRBJ2-7
CAWSGETYEQYF TGTGCCTGGTCGGGGGAAACCTACGAGCAGTACTTC - TRBV30 12 - TRBJ2-7
CASRDTGISYEQYF TGTGCCAGCAGAGATACAGGGATCTCCTACGAGCAGTACTTC - TRBV6-1 14 - TRBJ2-7
CASIEVANYGYTF TGTGCCAGCATCGAAGTAGCTAACTATGGCTACACCTTC - TRBV6-1 13 - TRBJ1-2
CASRHGTIHYEQYF TGTGCCAGCAGGCACGGGACGATTCACTACGAGCAGTACTTC - TRBV6-5 14 - TRBJ2-7